This T cell receptor beta chain was found in a study of shared clonotypes between healthy human individuals (dated by TCRdb to about 2020). For the study in its entirety: A couple of women and three men aged 18 to 49 years were included in the cohort. Different laboratories and diverse techniques were used to prepare libraries and sequence TCR repertoires, to increase sequencing depth and limit assay-specific biases. To estimate repertoire size and how much clonotype sharing occurs between individuals, the study deeply sequenced the blood TCR repertoires of 5 or 6 healthy adults. Each donor's leukapheresis produced roughly between roughly 0.94 and 9.5 billion PBMCs. For each donor, three plates each were used for CD4 naive and CD4 memory, two plates were used for CD8 naive, and one plate was used for CD8 memory. General study outcomes and caveats: Because the study included only a small number of donors, the genetic and exposure-history diversity represented was limited. About 4.5% of naive CD4, 3% to 4% of naive CD8, around 2.3% of memory CD4, and around 0.4% of memory CD8 clonotypes were shared across a few donors. Sampling was restricted to blood, and TCR repertoires in tissues likely differ from the TCR repertoires found in blood. Based on pairwise subsampling, the degree of clonotype sharing among donors was expected to be affected by sequencing depth. Compared with non-shared clonotypes, clonotypes shared by all four sorted-subset donors had higher generation probabilities. Naive subsets generally had larger estimated clonotype richness than memory subsets. Even with the large sequencing depth, rarefaction of the sorted-subset datasets indicated that sequencing was incomplete.

On this clone: The antigen it recognizes is unknown. No much larger clonotype is one base removed from it; base qualities were not supplied.

Using the deep immunoSEQ assay, TCR CDR3 regions were amplified from genomic DNA by multiplex PCR. Genomic DNA extracted from each cell subset was distributed evenly over all wells of several immunoSEQ 96-well plates, and each plate served as one replicate. For sorted subsets, around 0.2 ug genomic DNA, equal to some 30,000 T cell genomes, was loaded into each replicate PCR. Purified libraries were measured with a Qubit 3.0 fluorometer, size-checked on a Bioanalyzer 2100, and measured again with the KAPA Library Quantification kit. Each immunoSEQ 96-well plate was sequenced on its own single-read 150-cycle Illumina NextSeq 550 flow cell. As for the authors' bioinformatics: Because the immunoSEQ output held only junctional sequences and lacked quality scores, the filtering could not match the filtering applied to full-length reads. To assign V/J genes and CDR3, sequences were annotated against IMGT germline references using PyIR, a Python wrapper for IgBLAST v1.9. Reads were filtered out if the reads had weak V/J assignments (E-value above 1e-6), no CDR3, stop codons, out-of-frame junctions, or ambiguous translated residues. V3J clonotypes were defined as sequences sharing the same inferred V gene, J gene, and CDR3 amino acid sequence. Percentage overlap between repertoires was calculated by dividing the number of shared unique clonotypes by the size of the smaller repertoire. RTK rarefaction, the Chao1 estimator, and Recon v2.1 estimates of unobserved clonotypes were used to assess repertoire richness. Generation probabilities for all TCRbeta clonotypes obtained by the gDNA method from a handful of donors were computed using OLGA. TCRdb retrieved this table from immuneACCESS and kept in-frame rearrangements only. Not all clones are present; in checked studies, unresolved V genes account for under half, and no reason is known for the remainder. V and J calls and clone size are given by that table; D and trimming were obtained from the DNA. Present in this sample are 1,500,000 or so clones, about 98.5% of which were seen just once. The ten largest clones represent under 0.45% of the sample.

The donors were healthy, HIV-negative adults who had no recently reported acute infections or vaccinations. Only Caucasian adults living in Nashville, Tennessee, USA were represented among the donors. Magnetic negative selection was used to enrich CD4+ T cells, after which naive cells were positively selected on CD45RA and the negative fraction became the memory subset. Blood was collected by leukapheresis, and PBMCs were isolated by Ficoll-Histopaque density gradient centrifugation and then cryopreserved in liquid nitrogen vapor phase. Purity and quantity of every magnetically sorted T cell population were checked by analytical flow cytometry. From each sorted fraction, genomic DNA was isolated and quantified by UV absorbance on a Nanodrop 2000c. After removal of 3 bases from V and 1 base from J, the junction retains 4 bases not matched to a gene. Spanning cysteine to phenylalanine, the CDR3 consists of 14 amino acids. Only the CDR3 DNA stays, 42 bases, in frame from base 1. The germline V gene gives CDR1 as SGHRS and CDR2 as YFSETQ.

The sequenced sample was naive CD4+ T cells sorted from blood. Taken with the paper, the label for cell subset or site translates to: CD45RA+ positively selected. The clonotype was recovered from a man aged 25-45 years in good health. The rearranged segments are TRBV5-1 and TRBJ2-7, and TRBD2 aligns with 7 junction nucleotides. The CDR3 region: CASSSSGTSYEQYF. The nucleotide sequence is given as TGCGCCAGCAGCTCTAGCGGTACTTCCTACGAGCAGTACTTC.